The clone carrying this T cell receptor beta chain occurred many times. Its target is not known. Unique molecular identifiers tagged individual cDNA molecules. TCRdb redid the calling of the 5' RACE reads with MiXCR, one entry per CDR3 protein. The sample has approximately 50,000 distinct CDR3 sequences, 7.7% seen once. Germline CDR1 is MNHEY and CDR2 is SMNVEV (reference sequence). This CDR3 spans 16 amino acids. Trimming took off 5 bases at V and 4 bases at J, with 18 bases between the two ends. The source of the sample is a study of early T cells in non-severe SARS-CoV-2 infection. Study-wide findings and caveats: VDJdb matching favored anti-spike CD8 responses, missing private and CD4 specificities.

The specimen was whole blood. The TCR was taken from an adult who was a healthcare worker with PCR-confirmed SARS-CoV-2 infection or an uninfected control (not recorded which). This chain links TRBV27 with TRBJ1-5; tentatively, D is TRBD1 (5 bases). The CDR3 DNA sequence: TGTGCCAGCAGTATTACCGGGACCGTGTCTAATCAGCCCCAGCATTTT. Residues: CASSITGTVSNQPQHF.